This T cell receptor (beta chain) was profiled in a study of blood T cells in healthy people across ages. Remarks on this clonotype: Its antigen remains unknown.

In germline, CDR1 is SQVTM, CDR2 ANQGSEA. The CDR3 loop spans 11 amino acids. V lost 6 bases and J 11 bases, leaving 16 bases between the germline ends. Study observations and caveats: Expanded clonotype changes were possibly confounded by unknown donor CMV status. A conclusive naive versus antigen-experienced comparison was prevented by the unsorted PBMCs. Both higher diversity and more naive CD4+ cells marked long-lived donors when set against aged donors.

A second PCR of 7 to 11 cycles used a sample-barcoded 5' primer and a J-beta primer mix. TCRdb analysed the 5' RACE reads with MiXCR anew, one entry per CDR3 protein. This table has hundreds of thousands of distinct CDR3 sequences, around two fifths appearing once. Sample: blood. This receptor was taken from a man in his 60s in good health. This chain uses TRBV29-1 with TRBJ2-5; no firm D call. CDR3 sequence: CSVSSFNEQYF. CDR3 bases: TGCAGCGTGAGCAGCTTCAATGAGCAGTACTTC.